These 16 T cell receptor beta chains were all obtained from the same sample, sequenced in a study of T cells after yellow fever vaccination. TCRdb re-called the 5' RACE reads through MiXCR, storing one row per CDR3 protein. The sample includes almost 600,000 distinct CDR3 sequences, about 13% of them seen just once. This specimen consisted of PBMCs, obtained on the day of the yellow fever booster vaccination. The receptors here all came from a man aged 25 to 40 who received the YFV17D yellow fever vaccine.

In this sample, this clonotype turned up many times. This rearrangement joins TRBV19 to TRBJ1-1; TRBD1 matches at 9 bases. J gave up 4 bases and V 4 bases, and 10 bases lay outside the gene matches. CDR1 and CDR2 (germline): LNHDA, SQIVND (reference sequence). The CDR3 has 16 residues. The chain's CDR3 is CASSRAGTGIGTEAFF. The CDR3 nucleotides are TGTGCCAGTAGTAGAGCCGGGACAGGGATAGGCACTGAAGCTTTCTTT. The whole variable domain, filled in from reference TRBV19 and TRBJ1-1, reads DGGITQSPKYLFRKEGQNVTLSCEQNLNHDAMYWYRQDPGQGLRLIYYSQIVNDFQKGDIAEGYSVSREKKESFPLTVTSAQKNPTAFYLCASSRAGTGIGTEAFFGQGTRLTVV.

The CDR3 reads CASSPRTGTGELFF. The CDR3 nucleotides are TGTGCCAGCAGTCCTAGGACAGGGACCGGGGAGCTGTTTTTT. This chain uses TRBV12-3 or TRBV12-4 with TRBJ2-2, with 8 bases lining up with TRBD1. The CDR3 loop spans 14 amino acids. V lost 5 bases to trimming and J lost 5 bases; unmatched junction nucleotides: 4.

The CDR3 is CARTALGNYGYTF. The CDR3 region has the DNA TGTGCCAGGACAGCCCTAGGCAACTATGGCTACACCTTC. The chain is built from TRBV6-4 and TRBJ1-2; possible D gene TRBD1, 5 bases. This CDR3 spans 13 amino acids. Per germline, CDR1 MRHNA and CDR2 SNTAGT. Deletions cut 9 bases from V and 2 bases from J, with 13 bases between.

The CDR3 is CASSQDLGKQFF. CDR3 coding DNA: TGTGCCAGCAGCCAAGATCTGGGAAAGCAGTTCTTC. The V gene is TRBV3-1, the J gene TRBJ2-1; unclear D gene. Trimming stripped 0 bases from V and 11 bases from J, with 8 bases between. Germline V lookup: CDR1 LGHDT, CDR2 YNNKEL (reference sequence). The CDR3 loop spans 12 amino acids.

This clonotype was observed many times. This sequence joins TRBV3-1 and TRBJ2-7; D is uncertain. CDR1 LGHDT and CDR2 YNNKEL come from the germline V gene (reference sequence). The CDR3 is 12 amino acids. Between the trimmed V and J ends, which lost 3 bases and 0 bases, there was a span of 3 bases. In nucleotides, the CDR3 is TGTGCCAGCAGCCATGACTCCTACGAGCAGTACTTC. It is translated as CASSHDSYEQYF.

The V and J genes are TRBV9 and TRBJ2-3; either TRBD1 or TRBD2 may supply D (5 bases each). This CDR3 comprises 16 residues. Germline values: CDR1 SGDLS, CDR2 YYNGEE. V shed 4 bases and J shed 2 bases, with 17 bases lying between them. The CDR3 loop reads CASSNRDAGFTDTQYF. In DNA form, the CDR3 reads TGTGCCAGCAGCAACCGGGACGCTGGGTTCACAGATACGCAGTATTTT.

The chain joins TRBV4-2 to TRBJ2-7; D possibly matches TRBD1 or TRBD2 (5 bases each). The V and J ends lost 4 bases and 4 bases respectively, with 20 bases between them. The germline V gene encodes CDR1 LGHNA and CDR2 YNFKEQ. The CDR3 covers 16 residues. This CDR3 reads CASSRDGTPLPYEQYF. The DNA for the CDR3 is TGTGCCAGCAGCCGAGACGGGACCCCTCTGCCTTACGAGCAGTACTTC.

The chain links TRBV6-2 or TRBV6-3 to TRBJ2-1; D is unclear. Germline V gene data show CDR1 as MNHEY and CDR2 as SVGEGT. V shed 3 bases and J shed 0 bases, with 9 bases lying between them. This CDR3 has 15 residues. CDR3 DNA sequence: TGTGCCAGCAGTTATGAGCGCGCCTCCTACAATGAGCAGTTCTTC. Translation gives CASSYERASYNEQFF.

This clonotype was detected a few times. The chain employs TRBV10-3 and TRBJ1-1; D is unresolved. This CDR3 region has 14 residues. Trimming left V 2 bases short and J 2 bases short, with 9 bases between. CDR1 ENHRY and CDR2 SYGVKD come from the germline V gene. For the CDR3, the DNA is TGTGCCATCAGTGAGATGAAGGGCAACACTGAAGCTTTCTTT. This codes for CAISEMKGNTEAFF.

The genes are TRBV7-2 and TRBJ2-7; D not certain. Germline V gene lookup returns CDR1 SGHTA and CDR2 FQGNSA. The CDR3 runs to 14 residues. V was trimmed by 1 base and J by 4 bases, leaving 11 bases between them. The CDR3 coding sequence is TGTGCCAGCAGCTTAGTTTCAGGTTTTTACGAGCAGTACTTC. Its translation is CASSLVSGFYEQYF.

A few counts support this clonotype. The chain couples TRBV20-1 to TRBJ2-1, with unresolved D. Germline V gene lookup returns CDR1 DFQATT and CDR2 SNEGSKA (reference sequence). CDR3 length equals 14 residues. Trimming took 5 bases from V and 3 from J, leaving 14 bases between them. In DNA, the CDR3 is TGCAGTGCTGTCTTCACCACCTTCTACAATGAGCAGTTCTTC. Translation: CSAVFTTFYNEQFF.

This clonotype was detected ten times or more. The chain employs TRBV5-5 and TRBJ2-3; no firm D call. Germline loops: CDR1 SGHKS, CDR2 YYEKEE (reference sequence). The CDR3 spans 14 residues. The V and J ends lost 4 bases and 5 bases respectively, with 14 bases between them. CDR3 nucleotide sequence: TGTGCCAGCAGCGGACGGAACCCAGAAGATACGCAGTATTTT. Translating it yields CASSGRNPEDTQYF. The whole variable domain, remainder taken from reference TRBV5-5 and TRBJ2-3, is DAGVTQSPTHLIKTRGQQVTLRCSPISGHKSVSWYQQVLGQGPQFIFQYYEKEERGRGNFPDRFSARQFPNYSSELNVNALLLGDSALYLCASSGRNPEDTQYFGPGTRLTVL.

This clonotype was counted a few times. The V call is TRBV10-3, the J call TRBJ2-7; tentatively, D is TRBD1 (5 bases). The V and J ends lost 2 bases and 1 base respectively, with 6 bases between them. This CDR3 spans 13 amino acids. Germline-derived CDR1 and CDR2 are ENHRY and SYGVKD. Written as DNA, the CDR3 is TGTGCCATCAGTGAGCAGGGATCCTACGAGCAGTACTTC. It specifies CAISEQGSYEQYF.

The CDR3 DNA sequence: TGTGCCAGCAGCCGGAGTAGCGGGGACAATGAGCAGTTCTTC. Protein: CASSRSSGDNEQFF. The chain employs TRBV3-1 and TRBJ2-1; 8 bases are shared with TRBD2. Trimming took 4 bases from V and 5 from J; bases not matched to a gene: 4. Germline V gene lookup returns CDR1 LGHDT and CDR2 YNNKEL (reference sequence). The CDR3 runs 14 residues.

This clonotype was observed a few times. The CDR3 DNA reads TGTGCCAGCACCCGGGAGGGCAGCTCCTACAATGAGCAGTTCTTC. Protein sequence: CASTREGSSYNEQFF. The rearrangement joins TRBV19 to TRBJ2-1; TRBD2 aligns across 8 bases. V was pared by 9 bases and J by 0 bases, with 7 bases of the junction left unmatched. The CDR3 is 15 residues long. Germline V CDR1 and CDR2: LNHDA, SQIVND (reference sequence).

The chain joins TRBV29-1 to TRBJ2-3; 7 positions agree with TRBD1. The CDR3 length is 14 residues. The germline gives CDR1 SQVTM, CDR2 ANQGSEA. The V gene end was trimmed by 6 bases and the J gene end by 3 bases; junction bases not matched to a gene: 9. CDR3 sequence reads: CSVDGTVRTDTQYF. CDR3 sequence (DNA): TGCAGCGTAGACGGGACAGTTCGTACAGATACGCAGTATTTT.